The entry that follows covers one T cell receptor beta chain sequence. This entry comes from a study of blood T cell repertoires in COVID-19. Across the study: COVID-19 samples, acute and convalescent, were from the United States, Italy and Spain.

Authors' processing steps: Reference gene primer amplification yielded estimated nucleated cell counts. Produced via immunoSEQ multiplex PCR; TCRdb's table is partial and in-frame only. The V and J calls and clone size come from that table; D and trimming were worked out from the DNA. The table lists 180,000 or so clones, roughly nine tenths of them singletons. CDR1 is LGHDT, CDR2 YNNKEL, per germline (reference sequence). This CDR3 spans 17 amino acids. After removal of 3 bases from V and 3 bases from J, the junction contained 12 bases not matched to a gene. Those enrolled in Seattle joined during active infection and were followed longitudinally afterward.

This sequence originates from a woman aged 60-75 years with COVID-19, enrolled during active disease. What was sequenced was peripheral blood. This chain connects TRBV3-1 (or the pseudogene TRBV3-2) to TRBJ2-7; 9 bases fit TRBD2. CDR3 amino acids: CASSQSTLAGSRYEQYF. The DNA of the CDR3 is TGTGCCAGCAGCCAGTCAACTCTAGCGGGGTCCCGCTACGAGCAGTACTTC.